Sequencing of this T cell receptor (beta chain) was carried out in a study of glioma-infiltrating T cells. The study, taken as a whole, reports: CDR3 overlap between tissue and blood was very small.

The J segment lost 6 bases and the V segment lost 1 base, leaving 4 bases of the junction unmatched. This CDR3 spans 14 amino acids. Germline assignment: CDR1 MNHEY and CDR2 SMNVEV (reference sequence). Using RNA template, CDR3s of TCR alpha and beta were amplified with iRepertoire arm-PCR. MiXCR, run by TCRdb on the multiplex PCR reads, gives a single entry per CDR3 protein. The sample yields about 22,000 distinct CDR3 sequences, around 25% seen once. This clonotype has ten or more counts. Its matching antigen is unknown. The clonotype was recovered from a human donor with low-grade glioma or glioblastoma, undergoing nonglioma brain surgery, or in good health (not recorded which). This chain links TRBV27 with TRBJ1-2; 8 nucleotides agree with TRBD1. Sequencing input: glioma tissue, nonneoplastic brain tissue, or PBMCs (not recorded which). The CDR3 DNA sequence: TGTGCCAGCAGTTTATTCGGACAGGGCCATGGCTACACCTTC. This codes for CASSLFGQGHGYTF.